This T cell receptor (beta chain) is drawn from a study of cytotoxic CD8 clonotypes in ibrutinib-treated CLL. Depths of 1 in 200,000 to 1 in 1 million T cells were the sequencing target. The repertoire was sequenced with immunoSEQ multiplex PCR; TCRdb's copy has only in-frame clones and lacks some. The table lists 100,000 to 150,000 clones, approximately 83% of them singletons. Germline CDR1 is SEHNR and CDR2 is FQNEAQ (reference sequence). The CDR3 has 12 amino acids. The V end lost 3 bases, the J end lost 4 bases, and 6 bases lay between the germline ends. This chain links TRBV7-9 with TRBJ1-2; the D is unclear. This TCR was recovered from a human donor with chronic lymphocytic leukemia. Sample: PBMCs, taken after 24 months of ibrutinib treatment. CDR3 DNA sequence: TGTGCCAGCAGCTTCGGCGGCTATGGCTACACCTTC. Translation: CASSFGGYGYTF.